This is a list of T cell receptor beta chains from one sample in a study of Ad26.COV2.S vaccination and SARS-CoV-2 variants. Only in-frame clones appear in the TCRdb table, and some are missing; sequencing was by immunoSEQ multiplex PCR. The profile shows roughly 380,000 clones, about 85% of them singletons. The source material was peripheral blood, sampled in a trial of Ad26.COV2.S vaccine versus placebo. These receptors were obtained from a person aged 18 to 59 who received the Ad26.COV2.S COVID-19 vaccine or a placebo. Each CDR3 is given with its conserved first and last residue. D genes are given only for firm matches.

D gene	V gene	J gene	CDR3 protein
.	TRBV4-1	TRBJ2-1	CASSQLGPRDEQFF
.	TRBV15	TRBJ1-6	CATSQDNSPLHF
TRBD2	TRBV27	TRBJ2-1	CASSYGGFFYNEQFF
.	TRBV10-1	TRBJ2-7	CASSVARDPSYEQYF
.	TRBV2	TRBJ1-1	CATQGSYTEAFF
.	TRBV5-4	TRBJ1-2	CASSLALGLDGYTF
TRBD2	TRBV3-1/TRBV3-2	TRBJ2-7	CASSQDRGTSGRMRGAHEQYF
TRBD2	TRBV4-1	TRBJ2-7	CASSQEWTSGASYEQYF
.	TRBV28	TRBJ2-7	CASSRPPTVGALRFEQYF
.	TRBV5-1	TRBJ1-1	CASSSMENTEAFF
.	TRBV19	TRBJ2-7	CASSGSGNSYEQYF
TRBD1	TRBV6-1	TRBJ1-5	CASSGTNRGGNQPQHF
.	TRBV28	TRBJ2-1	CASSPPRDMGEQFF
.	TRBV7-9	TRBJ2-1	CASSFVGTDRNEQFF
TRBD2	TRBV4-1	TRBJ2-1	CASSQGGTAGLAGSNEQFF
TRBD1	TRBV7-9	TRBJ1-1	CASSLETGWTEAFF
.	TRBV9	TRBJ2-2	CASSASGWTGELFF
.	TRBV11-3	TRBJ1-6	CASSLRTDNSPLHF
.	TRBV28	TRBJ1-2	CASSHTGTTNYGYTF
.	TRBV4-1	TRBJ2-7	CASSQVTGLANYVEQYF
.	TRBV3-1/TRBV3-2	TRBJ2-6	CASSQENRSGANVLTF
TRBD2	TRBV5-5	TRBJ2-3	CASSWRDRDLAGGPRDTQYF
TRBD1	TRBV7-9	TRBJ2-5	CASSKGQGAGETQYF
.	TRBV4-1	TRBJ1-4	CASSQAVSEKLFF
TRBD2	TRBV5-1	TRBJ2-3	CASSRGVAGNTDTQYF
.	TRBV7-9	TRBJ1-1	CASSLDVGNTEAFF
TRBD1	TRBV10-3	TRBJ2-4	CAISERQQGADIQYF
TRBD2	TRBV4-3	TRBJ2-5	CASSLRTSGEETQYF
TRBD1	TRBV19	TRBJ1-2	CASRKSGTALYGYTF
TRBD2	TRBV12-5	TRBJ2-3	CASGLGSGGTDTQYF
.	TRBV7-9	TRBJ2-1	CASSTTGAGPYNEQFF
TRBD1	TRBV5-6	TRBJ2-2	CASSYRDRNTGELFF
.	TRBV5-1	TRBJ2-2	CASSLGQGGQTGELFF
.	TRBV7-2	TRBJ1-5	CASSLGRDFSNQPQHF
.	TRBV6-5	TRBJ1-5	CASSPPNQPQHF
.	TRBV5-1	TRBJ2-7	CASSSGIPRAEGPYEQYF
TRBD1	TRBV2	TRBJ2-7	CASKNQDRGNEQYF
.	TRBV7-8	TRBJ1-3	CASSLALVGSSGNTIYF
TRBD1	TRBV19	TRBJ1-2	CASSFSDRGGYGYTF
.	TRBV5-1	TRBJ1-1	CASSVQGFGTEAFF
TRBD1	TRBV5-1	TRBJ2-5	CASSWDRGGETQYF
.	TRBV11-2	TRBJ2-5	CASSLAPTGETQYF
TRBD1	TRBV5-6	TRBJ2-7	CASSFGQGFYEQYF
.	TRBV7-9	TRBJ2-3	CASSRPPLETDTQYF
.	TRBV7-9	TRBJ1-3	CASSSASGNTIYF
.	TRBV11-2	TRBJ2-2	CASSFSPGDTGELFF
TRBD2	TRBV6-5	TRBJ2-3	CASSTSGGPDTQYF
TRBD2	TRBV12-3/TRBV12-4	TRBJ2-7	CASSYGGSYEQYF
.	TRBV28	TRBJ1-2	CASSLELVKTF
.	TRBV28	TRBJ2-5	CASNPGRNSQETQYF